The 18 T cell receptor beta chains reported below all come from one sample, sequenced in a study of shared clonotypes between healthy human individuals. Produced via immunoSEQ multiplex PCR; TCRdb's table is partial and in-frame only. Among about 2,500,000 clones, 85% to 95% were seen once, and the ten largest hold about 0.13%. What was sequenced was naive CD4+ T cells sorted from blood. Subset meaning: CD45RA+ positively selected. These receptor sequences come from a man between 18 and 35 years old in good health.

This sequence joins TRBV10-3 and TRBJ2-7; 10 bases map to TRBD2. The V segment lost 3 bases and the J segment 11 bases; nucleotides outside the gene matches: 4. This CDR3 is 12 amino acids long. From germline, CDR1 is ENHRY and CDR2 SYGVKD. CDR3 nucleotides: TGTGCCATCAGTGACTCTAGCGGGAGCAAGTACTTC. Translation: CAISDSSGSKYF.

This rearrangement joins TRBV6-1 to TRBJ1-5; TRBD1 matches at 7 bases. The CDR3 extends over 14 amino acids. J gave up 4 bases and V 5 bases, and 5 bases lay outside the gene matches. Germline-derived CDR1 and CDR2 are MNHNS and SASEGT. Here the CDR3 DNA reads TGTGCCAGCAGTTCCCAGGGGGTTAATCAGCCCCAGCATTTT. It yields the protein CASSSQGVNQPQHF.

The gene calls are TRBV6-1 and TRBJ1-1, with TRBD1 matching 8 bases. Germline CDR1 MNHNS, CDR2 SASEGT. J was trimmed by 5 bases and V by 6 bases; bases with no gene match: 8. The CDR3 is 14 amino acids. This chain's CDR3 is CASRETGVRTEAFF. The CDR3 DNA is TGTGCCAGCAGAGAGACAGGGGTGAGGACTGAAGCTTTCTTT.

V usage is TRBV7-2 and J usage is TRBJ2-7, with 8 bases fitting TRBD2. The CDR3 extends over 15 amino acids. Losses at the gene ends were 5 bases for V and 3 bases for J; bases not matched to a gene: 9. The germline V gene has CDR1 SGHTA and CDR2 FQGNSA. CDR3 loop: CASSHRRGDHYEQYF. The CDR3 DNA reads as TGTGCCAGCAGCCATCGGCGGGGGGACCACTACGAGCAGTACTTC.

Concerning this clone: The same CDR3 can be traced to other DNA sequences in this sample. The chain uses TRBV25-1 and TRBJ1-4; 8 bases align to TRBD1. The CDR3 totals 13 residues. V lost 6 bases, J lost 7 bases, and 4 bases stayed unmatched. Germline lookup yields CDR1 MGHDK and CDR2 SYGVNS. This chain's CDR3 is CASRDRGGEKLFF. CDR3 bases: TGTGCCAGCAGAGACAGGGGCGGTGAAAAACTGTTTTTT.

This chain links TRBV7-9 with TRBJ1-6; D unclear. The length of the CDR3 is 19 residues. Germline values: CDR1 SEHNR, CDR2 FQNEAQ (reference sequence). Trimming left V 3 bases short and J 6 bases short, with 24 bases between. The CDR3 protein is CASSFYIPKLQMGNSPLHF. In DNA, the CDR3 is TGTGCCAGCAGCTTCTATATACCCAAGCTACAGATGGGTAATTCACCCCTCCACTTT.

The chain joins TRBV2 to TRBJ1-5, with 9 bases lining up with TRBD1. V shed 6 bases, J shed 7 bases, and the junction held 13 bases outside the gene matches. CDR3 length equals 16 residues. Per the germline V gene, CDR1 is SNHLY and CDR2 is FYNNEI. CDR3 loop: CASRRPGTGNGQPQHF. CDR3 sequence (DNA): TGTGCCAGCAGACGACCCGGGACAGGGAACGGCCAGCCCCAGCATTTT.

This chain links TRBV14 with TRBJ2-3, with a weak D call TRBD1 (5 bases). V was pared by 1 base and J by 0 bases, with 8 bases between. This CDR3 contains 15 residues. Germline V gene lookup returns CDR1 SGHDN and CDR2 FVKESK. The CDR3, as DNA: TGTGCCAGCAGCCAAGTACCAGGGAGCACAGATACGCAGTATTTT. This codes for CASSQVPGSTDTQYF. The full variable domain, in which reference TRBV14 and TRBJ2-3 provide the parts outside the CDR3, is EAGVTQFPSHSVIEKGQTVTLRCDPISGHDNLYWYRRVMGKEIKFLLHFVKESKQDESGMPNNRFLAERTGGTYSTLKVQPAELEDSGVYFCASSQVPGSTDTQYFGPGTRLTVL.

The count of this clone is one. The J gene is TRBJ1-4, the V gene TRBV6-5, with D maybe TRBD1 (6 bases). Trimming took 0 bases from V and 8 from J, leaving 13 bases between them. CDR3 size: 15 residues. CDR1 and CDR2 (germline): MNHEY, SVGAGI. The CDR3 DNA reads TGTGCCAGCAGTTACTCGTGGGGGGGCGAAGAAAAACTGTTTTTT. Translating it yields CASSYSWGGEEKLFF.

This CDR3 reads CASSGTGGANTGELFF. CDR3 in DNA: TGTGCCAGCAGCGGCACCGGGGGGGCGAACACCGGGGAGCTGTTTTTT. The J gene is TRBJ2-2, the V gene TRBV11-2; 8 bases map to TRBD2. The CDR3 extends over 16 amino acids. Unmatched junction bases numbered 5, after V lost 5 bases and J lost 0 bases. Germline V gene data show CDR1 as SGHAT and CDR2 as FQNNGV.

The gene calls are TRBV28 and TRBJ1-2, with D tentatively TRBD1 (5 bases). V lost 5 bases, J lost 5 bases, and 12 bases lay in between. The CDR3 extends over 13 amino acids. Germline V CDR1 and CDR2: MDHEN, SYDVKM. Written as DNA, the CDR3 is TGTGCCAGCAGTCCTGACAGTTCTTATGGCTACACCTTC. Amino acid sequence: CASSPDSSYGYTF.

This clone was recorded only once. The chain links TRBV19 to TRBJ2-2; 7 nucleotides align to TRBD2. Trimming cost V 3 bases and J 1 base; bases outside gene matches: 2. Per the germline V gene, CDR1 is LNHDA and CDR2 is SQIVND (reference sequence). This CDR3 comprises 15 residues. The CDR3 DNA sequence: TGTGCCAGTAGTATGCCTAGCGGGAACACCGGGGAGCTGTTTTTT. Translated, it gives CASSMPSGNTGELFF. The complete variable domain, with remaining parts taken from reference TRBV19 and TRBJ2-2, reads DGGITQSPKYLFRKEGQNVTLSCEQNLNHDAMYWYRQDPGQGLRLIYYSQIVNDFQKGDIAEGYSVSREKKESFPLTVTSAQKNPTAFYLCASSMPSGNTGELFFGEGSRLTVL.

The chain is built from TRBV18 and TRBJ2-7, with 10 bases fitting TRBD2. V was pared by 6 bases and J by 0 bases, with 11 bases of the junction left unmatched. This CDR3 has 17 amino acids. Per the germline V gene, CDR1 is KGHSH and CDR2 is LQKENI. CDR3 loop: CASSPGPSGGLSYEQYF. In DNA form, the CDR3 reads TGTGCCAGCTCCCCCGGTCCTAGCGGGGGCCTCTCCTACGAGCAGTACTTC.

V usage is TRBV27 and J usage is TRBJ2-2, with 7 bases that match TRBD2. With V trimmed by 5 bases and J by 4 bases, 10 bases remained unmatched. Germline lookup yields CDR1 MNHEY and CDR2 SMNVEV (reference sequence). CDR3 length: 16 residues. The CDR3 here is CASSTVFWEGTGELFF. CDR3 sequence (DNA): TGTGCCAGCAGTACCGTATTTTGGGAGGGCACCGGGGAGCTGTTTTTT.

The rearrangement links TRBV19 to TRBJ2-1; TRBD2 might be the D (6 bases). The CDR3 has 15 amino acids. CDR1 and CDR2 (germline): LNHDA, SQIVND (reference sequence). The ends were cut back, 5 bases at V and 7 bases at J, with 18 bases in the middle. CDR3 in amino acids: CASSSQGGVGNEQFF. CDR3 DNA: TGTGCCAGTAGTTCTCAAGGAGGGGTGGGGAATGAGCAGTTCTTC.

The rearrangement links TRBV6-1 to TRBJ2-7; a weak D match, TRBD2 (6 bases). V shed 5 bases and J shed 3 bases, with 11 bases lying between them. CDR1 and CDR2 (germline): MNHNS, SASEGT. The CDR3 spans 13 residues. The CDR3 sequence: CASSSGSNYEQYF. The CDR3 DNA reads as TGTGCCAGCAGTAGCGGGTCTAACTACGAGCAGTACTTC.

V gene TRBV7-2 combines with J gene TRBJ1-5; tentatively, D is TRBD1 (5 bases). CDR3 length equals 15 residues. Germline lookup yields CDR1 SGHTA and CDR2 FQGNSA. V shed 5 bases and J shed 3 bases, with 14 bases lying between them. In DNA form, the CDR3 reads TGTGCCAGCAGCCCGTGGGGGGGAAACAATCAGCCCCAGCATTTT. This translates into CASSPWGGNNQPQHF.

The CDR3 is CASSQVGDTQYF. As DNA, the CDR3 is TGTGCCAGCAGCCAAGTGGGAGATACGCAGTATTTT. The chain links TRBV4-2 to TRBJ2-3, with unresolved D. Germline loops: CDR1 LGHNA, CDR2 YNFKEQ. The CDR3 extends over 12 amino acids. The ends were cut back, 1 base at V and 5 bases at J, with 4 bases in the middle.